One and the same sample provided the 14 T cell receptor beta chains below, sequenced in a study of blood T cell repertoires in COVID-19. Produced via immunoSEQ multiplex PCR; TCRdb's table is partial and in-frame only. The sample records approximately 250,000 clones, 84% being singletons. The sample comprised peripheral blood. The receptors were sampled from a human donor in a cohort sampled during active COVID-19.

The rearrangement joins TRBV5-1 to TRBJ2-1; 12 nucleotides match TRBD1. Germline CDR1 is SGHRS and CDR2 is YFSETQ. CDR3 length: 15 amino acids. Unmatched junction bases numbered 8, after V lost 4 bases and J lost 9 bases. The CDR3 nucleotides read TGCGCCAGCAGCCAACCGGGACAGGGGGCTGGTGAGCAGTTCTTC. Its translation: CASSQPGQGAGEQFF.

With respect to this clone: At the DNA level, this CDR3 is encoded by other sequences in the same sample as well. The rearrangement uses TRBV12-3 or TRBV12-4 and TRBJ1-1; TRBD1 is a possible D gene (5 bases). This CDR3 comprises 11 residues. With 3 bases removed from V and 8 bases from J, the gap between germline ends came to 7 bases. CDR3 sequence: CASSFRTEAFF. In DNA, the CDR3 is TGTGCCAGCAGTTTCAGGACAGAAGCTTTCTTT.

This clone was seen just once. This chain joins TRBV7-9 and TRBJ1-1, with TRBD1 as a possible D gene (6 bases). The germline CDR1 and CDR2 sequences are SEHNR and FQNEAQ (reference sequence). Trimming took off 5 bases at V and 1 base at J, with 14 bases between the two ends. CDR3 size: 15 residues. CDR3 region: CASSQRTETNTEAFF. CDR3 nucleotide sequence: TGTGCCAGCAGCCAACGGACAGAGACGAACACTGAAGCTTTCTTT.

This CDR3 is CASSSGQGTDTQYF. The CDR3 DNA follows: TGTGCCAGCAGCTCCGGACAGGGGACAGATACGCAGTATTTT. The chain carries TRBV7-3 and TRBJ2-3, with 9 bases matching TRBD1. CDR3 length: 14 amino acids. Unmatched junction bases numbered 2, after V lost 4 bases and J lost 3 bases. In germline, CDR1 is SGHTA, CDR2 FQGTGA.

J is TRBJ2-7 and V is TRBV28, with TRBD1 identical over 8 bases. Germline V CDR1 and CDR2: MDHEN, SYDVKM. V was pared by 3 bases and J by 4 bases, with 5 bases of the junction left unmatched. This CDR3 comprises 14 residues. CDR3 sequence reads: CASSFARGRYEQYF. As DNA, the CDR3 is TGTGCCAGCAGTTTCGCCAGGGGGCGATACGAGCAGTACTTC.

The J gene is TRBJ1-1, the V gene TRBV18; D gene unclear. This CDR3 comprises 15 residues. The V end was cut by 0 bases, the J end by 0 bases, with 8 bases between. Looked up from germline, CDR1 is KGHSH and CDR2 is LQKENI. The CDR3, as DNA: TGTGCCAGCTCACCACCGTCTGTAATGAACACTGAAGCTTTCTTT. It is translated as CASSPPSVMNTEAFF. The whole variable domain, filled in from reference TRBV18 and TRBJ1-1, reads NAGVMQNPRHLVRRRGQEARLRCSPMKGHSHVYWYRQLPEEGLKFMVYLQKENIIDESGMPKERFSAEFPKEGPSILRIQQVVRGDSAAYFCASSPPSVMNTEAFFGQGTRLTVV.

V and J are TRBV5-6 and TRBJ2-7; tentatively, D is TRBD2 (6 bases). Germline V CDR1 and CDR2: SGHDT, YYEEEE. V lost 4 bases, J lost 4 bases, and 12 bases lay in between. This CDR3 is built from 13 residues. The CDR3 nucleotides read TGTGCCAGCAGCGCCGGGACTTCTTACGAGCAGTACTTC. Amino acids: CASSAGTSYEQYF. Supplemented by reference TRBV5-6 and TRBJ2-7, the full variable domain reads DAGVTQSPTHLIKTRGQQVTLRCSPKSGHDTVSWYQQALGQGPQFIFQYYEEEERQRGNFPDRFSGHQFPNYSSELNVNALLLGDSALYLCASSAGTSYEQYFGPGTRLTVT.

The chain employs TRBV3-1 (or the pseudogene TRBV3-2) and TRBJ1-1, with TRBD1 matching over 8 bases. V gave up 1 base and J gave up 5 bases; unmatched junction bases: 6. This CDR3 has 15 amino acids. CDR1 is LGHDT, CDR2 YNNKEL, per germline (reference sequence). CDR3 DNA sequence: TGTGCCAGCAGCCAAGGGAGGACAGGGAGGACTGAAGCTTTCTTT. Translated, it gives CASSQGRTGRTEAFF.

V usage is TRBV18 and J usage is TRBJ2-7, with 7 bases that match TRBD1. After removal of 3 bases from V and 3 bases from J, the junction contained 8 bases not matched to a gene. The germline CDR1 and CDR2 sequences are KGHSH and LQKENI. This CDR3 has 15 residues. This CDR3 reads CASSPHSGTVYEQYF. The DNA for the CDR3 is TGTGCCAGCTCACCCCATTCCGGGACAGTCTACGAGCAGTACTTC.

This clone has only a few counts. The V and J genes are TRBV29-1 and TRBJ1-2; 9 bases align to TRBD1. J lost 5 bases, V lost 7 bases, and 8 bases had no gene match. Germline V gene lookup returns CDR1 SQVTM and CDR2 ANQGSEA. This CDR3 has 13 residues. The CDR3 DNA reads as TGCAGCGCGGGGGGACAGGGAGGATATGGCTACACCTTC. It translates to CSAGGQGGYGYTF.

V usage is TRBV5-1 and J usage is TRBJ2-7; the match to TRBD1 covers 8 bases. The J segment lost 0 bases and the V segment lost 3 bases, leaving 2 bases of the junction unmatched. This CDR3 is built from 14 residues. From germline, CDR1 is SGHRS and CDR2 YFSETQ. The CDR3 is CASSWGTGSYEQYF. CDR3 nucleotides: TGCGCCAGCAGCTGGGGGACAGGCTCCTACGAGCAGTACTTC.

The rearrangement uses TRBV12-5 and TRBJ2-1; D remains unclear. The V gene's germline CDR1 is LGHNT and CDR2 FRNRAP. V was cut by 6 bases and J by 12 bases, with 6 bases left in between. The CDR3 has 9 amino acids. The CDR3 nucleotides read TGTGCTAGTGGCTCCCCGCAGTTCTTC. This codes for CASGSPQFF.

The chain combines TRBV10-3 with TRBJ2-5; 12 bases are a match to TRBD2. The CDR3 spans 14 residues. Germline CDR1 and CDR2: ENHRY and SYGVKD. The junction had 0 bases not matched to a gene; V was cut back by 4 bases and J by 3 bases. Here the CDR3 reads CAISGLAGEETQYF. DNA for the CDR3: TGTGCCATCAGTGGACTAGCGGGAGAAGAGACCCAGTACTTC.

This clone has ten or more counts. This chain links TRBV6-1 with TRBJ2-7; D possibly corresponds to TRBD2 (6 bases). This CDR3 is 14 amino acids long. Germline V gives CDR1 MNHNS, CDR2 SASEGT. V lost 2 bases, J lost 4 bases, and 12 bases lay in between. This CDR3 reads CASSELFGGYEQYF. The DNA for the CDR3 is TGTGCCAGCAGTGAATTGTTCGGGGGTTACGAGCAGTACTTC.